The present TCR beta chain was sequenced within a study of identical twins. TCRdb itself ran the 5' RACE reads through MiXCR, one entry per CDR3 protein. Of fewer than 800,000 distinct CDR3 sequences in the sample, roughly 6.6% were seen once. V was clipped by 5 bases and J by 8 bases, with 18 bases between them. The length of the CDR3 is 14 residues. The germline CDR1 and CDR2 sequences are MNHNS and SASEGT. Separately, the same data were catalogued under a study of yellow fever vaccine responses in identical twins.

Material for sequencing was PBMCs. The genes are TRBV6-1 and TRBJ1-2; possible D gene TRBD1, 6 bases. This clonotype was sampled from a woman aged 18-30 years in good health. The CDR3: CASSKGGATVGYTF. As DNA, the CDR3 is TGTGCCAGCAGTAAGGGGGGTGCGACTGTGGGCTACACCTTC.